This T cell receptor (beta chain) originates from a study of T cells in Graves' hyperthyroidism and ophthalmopathy. The CDR3 extends over 16 amino acids. After removal of 3 bases from V and 0 bases from J, the junction contained 8 bases not matched to a gene. The V gene's germline CDR1 is DFQATT and CDR2 SNEGSKA (reference sequence). This clonotype occurred many times. Amplification of TCR beta CDR3 regions was performed using RNA transcripts as template. HTBI primers drove first-round RT-PCR of the TCR CDR3. MiXCR, applied by TCRdb to the multiplex PCR reads, yields one record per CDR3 protein. The repertoire holds around 300,000 distinct CDR3 sequences, with roughly an eighth as singletons.

Sequencing used blood. The rearrangement links TRBV20-1 to TRBJ2-7; 10 bases line up with TRBD2. This TCR was recovered from a woman aged 40 to 55 with Graves' hyperthyroidism. CDR3 nucleotide sequence: TGCAGTGCTAGCCCGGCTAGCGGGGGCAGCTCCTACGAGCAGTACTTC. Translating it yields CSASPASGGSSYEQYF.